What follows are 5 T cell receptor beta chains derived from one specimen sequenced in a study of Ad26.COV2.S vaccination and SARS-CoV-2 variants. Sequencing was performed with immunoSEQ multiplex PCR; in TCRdb, only in-frame clones are kept and a portion is missing. The sample yields more than 85,000 clones, around 82% seen once. The sample here was peripheral blood, taken after recovery from COVID-19. These receptor sequences come from a human donor who had recovered from COVID-19.

The chain recombines TRBV15 with TRBJ1-1, with 9 positions matching TRBD1. CDR3 length equals 13 residues. Germline CDR1 LNHNV, CDR2 YYDKDF (reference sequence). The junction had 2 bases not matched to a gene; V was cut back by 5 bases and J by 4 bases. CDR3 in DNA: TGTGCCACCAGCCGGACAGGGGCCACTGAAGCTTTCTTT. Its protein is CATSRTGATEAFF.

The CDR3 DNA follows: TGTGCCAGCAGAAACACCAGGGGCTACGAGCAGTACTTC. The encoded protein is CASRNTRGYEQYF. The V call is TRBV5-6, the J call TRBJ2-7; D is possibly TRBD1 (6 bases). The CDR3 extends over 13 amino acids. The germline CDR1 and CDR2 sequences are SGHDT and YYEEEE. The ends were cut back, 5 bases at V and 3 bases at J, with 12 bases in the middle.

The chain carries TRBV7-6 and TRBJ2-2; the match to TRBD1 covers 7 bases. CDR1 and CDR2 (germline): SGHVS, FNYEAQ. The trim removed 5 bases at V and 6 bases at J, leaving 12 bases unmatched. The CDR3 sequence is 16 residues long. CDR3 nucleotides: TGTGCCAGCAGCCCGCTAACAGGGGTCGACGCCGGGGAGCTGTTTTTT. Protein product: CASSPLTGVDAGELFF.

The gene calls are TRBV30 and TRBJ1-2, with D possibly TRBD1 on 5 matching bases. CDR1 is GTSNPN, CDR2 SVGIG, per germline (reference sequence). Trimming pared 0 bases from V and 2 bases from J, leaving 13 bases between. There are 15 residues in the CDR3. CDR3 region: CAWSVRLRENYGYTF. Written as DNA, the CDR3 is TGTGCCTGGAGTGTACGTCTCAGGGAGAACTATGGCTACACCTTC.

The chain carries TRBV30 and TRBJ1-2; the D gene is possibly TRBD1 (5 bases). Trimming cost V 3 bases and J 1 base, with 15 bases left between them. This CDR3 has 15 amino acids. Germline V gene lookup returns CDR1 GTSNPN and CDR2 SVGIG (reference sequence). Here the CDR3 DNA reads TGTGCCTGGAGAAGGGGACGGGGCCATAACTATGGCTACACCTTC. Its protein is CAWRRGRGHNYGYTF.